Below are 20 T cell receptor beta chains sequenced from a single sample in a study of blood T cells in healthy people across ages (dated by TCRdb to the mid-2010s). Libraries were built with 5' RACE. Instrument on record: Illumina HiSeq 2500. A second PCR of about 6 to 12 cycles was run with a J-beta primer mix and a sample-barcoded 5' primer. Clones were called with MiXCR by TCRdb after fastp trimmed the public reads at Q25, and only in-frame beta chains were retained. For every CDR3 protein sequence, its rows merge into one entry that carries the most common genes and DNA. The sample table shows about 600,000 distinct CDR3 sequences, and 40% to 50% are seen once. The top ten hold about 26% of the sample. The sequenced material came from blood. The origin of the receptors is a man aged 80 or over in good health.

The V call is TRBV29-1, the J call TRBJ1-1; D not certain. The CDR3 has 12 amino acids. V was shortened by 5 bases and J by 1 base, with 8 bases between the two germline ends. Germline CDR1 SQVTM, CDR2 ANQGSEA. The CDR3 loop is CSVSDTNTEAFF. CDR3 coding DNA: TGCAGCGTTAGCGACACGAACACTGAAGCTTTCTTT.

This clonotype was detected only a few times. The V gene is TRBV29-1, the J gene TRBJ2-7; 16 nucleotides match TRBD2. Germline V gene sequence: CDR1 SQVTM, CDR2 ANQGSEA. The CDR3 is 18 amino acids. J lost 4 bases, V lost 6 bases, and 15 bases had no gene match. For the CDR3, the DNA is TGCAGCGTCCGCCAAGGGACTAGCGGGGGGGCCGAGAGTTACGAGCAGTACTTC. Translated, it gives CSVRQGTSGGAESYEQYF.

This chain joins TRBV6-2 or TRBV6-3 and TRBJ2-5; the match to TRBD2 covers 12 bases. The V gene end was trimmed by 5 bases and the J gene end by 5 bases; junction bases not matched to a gene: 9. CDR3 length: 16 amino acids. Germline values: CDR1 MNHEY, CDR2 SVGEGT. CDR3 loop: CASSNRLAGAVETQYF. The DNA of the CDR3 is TGTGCCAGCAGTAACCGACTAGCGGGAGCTGTGGAGACCCAGTACTTC.

About this clonotype itself: Germline and junction disagree at one end, which may indicate a read error. The V and J genes are TRBV4-1 and TRBJ2-1; D may be TRBD1 or TRBD2 (6 bases each). Germline CDR1 reads MGHRA; CDR2 reads YSYEKL. The CDR3 runs 16 residues. CDR3 DNA: TGCGCCAGCAGCCCACGACTGGGGGGCGCGAGTAATGAGCGGTTCTTC. This codes for CASSPRLGGASNERFF.

This clonotype was observed a handful of times. The rearrangement links TRBV20-1 to TRBJ2-4, with 9 positions matching TRBD1. The length of the CDR3 is 15 residues. The trim removed 4 bases at V and 0 bases at J, leaving 4 bases unmatched. Per germline, CDR1 DFQATT and CDR2 SNEGSKA (reference sequence). In DNA, the CDR3 is TGCAGTGCTACCGACAGGGGGGTAGCCAAAAACATTCAGTACTTC. Residues: CSATDRGVAKNIQYF.

This clonotype was counted only a few times. A much larger clone differs by one base, so this may be a read error. The chain couples TRBV6-5 to TRBJ2-3, with D unclear. With 5 bases removed from V and 2 bases from J, the gap between germline ends came to 5 bases. This CDR3 spans 12 amino acids. Germline V lookup: CDR1 MNHEY, CDR2 SVGAGI. The CDR3 region is CASSGVTDTQYF. For the CDR3, the DNA is TGTGCCAGCAGTGGGGTCACAGATACGCAGTATTTT.

This chain uses TRBV6-5 with TRBJ2-7, with a possible D match to TRBD1 (5 bases). Per the germline V gene, CDR1 is MNHEY and CDR2 is SVGAGI. Trimming took off 6 bases at V and 0 bases at J, with 6 bases between the two ends. The CDR3 spans 12 residues. CDR3 coding DNA: TGTGCCAGCAGGACAGTCTCCTACGAGCAGTACTTC. Translating it yields CASRTVSYEQYF.

The rearrangement links TRBV6-2 or TRBV6-3 to TRBJ2-2; D possibly uses TRBD1 or TRBD2 (5 bases each). V dropped 6 bases and J dropped 4 bases, with 15 bases sitting between them. Germline CDR1 reads MNHEY; CDR2 reads SVGEGT. The CDR3 runs 15 residues. The CDR3 nucleotides are TGTGCCAGCAGACGATCCGGGACCCCCACCGGGGAGCTGTTTTTT. Its protein is CASRRSGTPTGELFF.

In its sample, this clonotype was seen a few times. The V call is TRBV6-5, the J call TRBJ1-1, with D unclear. The germline V and J ends were trimmed by 5 bases and 6 bases, with 10 bases remaining between them. There are 12 residues in the CDR3. CDR1 is MNHEY and CDR2 is SVGAGI in the germline V gene. This chain's CDR3 is CASSAGLAEAFF. DNA for the CDR3: TGTGCCAGCAGTGCAGGTCTGGCTGAAGCTTTCTTT.

The rearrangement uses TRBV29-1 and TRBJ1-5, with D possibly TRBD1 on 6 matching bases. The V and J ends lost 4 bases and 6 bases respectively, with 13 bases between them. The V gene's germline CDR1 is SQVTM and CDR2 ANQGSEA. This CDR3 is 13 amino acids long. The CDR3 loop is CSVGAGEGQPQHF. CDR3 nucleotides: TGCAGCGTTGGGGCAGGGGAAGGTCAGCCCCAGCATTTT.

A note on this clonotype: Just one base apart from a much larger clone, this may be a read error. The V call is TRBV6-5, the J call TRBJ2-1; 7 nucleotides line up with TRBD1. From germline, CDR1 is MNHEY and CDR2 SVGAGI. J lost 10 bases, V lost 6 bases, and 6 bases had no gene match. The CDR3 sequence is 12 residues long. CDR3 protein: CASRTGFKEQFF. The CDR3, as DNA: TGTGCCAGCAGGACAGGGTTCAAGGAGCAGTTCTTC.

The genes are TRBV28 and TRBJ2-7; 7 bases map to TRBD1. The CDR3 is made up of 16 amino acids. J lost 0 bases, V lost 6 bases, and 11 bases had no gene match. Germline values: CDR1 MDHEN, CDR2 SYDVKM. CDR3: CASRGQSGTVSYEQYF. The CDR3 DNA sequence: TGTGCCAGCAGAGGCCAATCCGGGACAGTCTCCTACGAGCAGTACTTC.

This rearrangement joins TRBV5-1 to TRBJ2-2; D unresolved. Germline V gene lookup returns CDR1 SGHRS and CDR2 YFSETQ. This CDR3 has 16 residues. The ends were cut back, 0 bases at V and 2 bases at J, with 11 bases in the middle. For the CDR3, the DNA is TGCGCCAGCAGCTTGGATCCGGGCTTCAACACCGGGGAGCTGTTTTTT. Its translation: CASSLDPGFNTGELFF.

The chain has TRBV4-3 and TRBJ2-3, with TRBD2 as a possible D gene (6 bases). The CDR3 extends over 14 amino acids. The germline CDR1 and CDR2 sequences are LGHNA and YSLEER. Between the trimmed V and J ends, which lost 0 bases and 8 bases, there was a span of 12 bases. The CDR3 sequence is CASSQEVGGGTQYF. The DNA of the CDR3 is TGCGCCAGCAGCCAAGAAGTCGGGGGAGGTACGCAGTATTTT.

This clonotype has only a few counts. V and J are TRBV9 and TRBJ2-3; 7 bases map to TRBD2. Germline V gene lookup returns CDR1 SGDLS and CDR2 YYNGEE. Losses at the gene ends were 0 bases for V and 1 base for J; bases not matched to a gene: 5. The length of the CDR3 is 16 residues. The CDR3 spells CASSVAGLGGTDTQYF. In nucleotides, the CDR3 is TGTGCCAGCAGCGTAGCTGGACTAGGGGGCACAGATACGCAGTATTTT.

The genes are TRBV7-2 and TRBJ2-3, with D hard to call. The length of the CDR3 is 16 residues. The V end was cut by 4 bases, the J end by 2 bases, with 16 bases between. Germline V CDR1 and CDR2: SGHTA, FQGNSA. CDR3 bases: TGTGCCAGCAGCTCTGTGACCCTTGCCCCCACAGATACGCAGTATTTT. Protein sequence: CASSSVTLAPTDTQYF.

The V and J genes are TRBV10-3 and TRBJ2-7; no firm D call. From germline, CDR1 is ENHRY and CDR2 SYGVKD. V lost 8 bases and J 0 bases, leaving 11 bases between the germline ends. The CDR3 is made up of 13 amino acids. In DNA, the CDR3 is TGTGCCATCGGCGGCTTTGGCTCCTACGAGCAGTACTTC. Translation: CAIGGFGSYEQYF.

This clonotype has at least ten counts. The rearrangement joins TRBV6-6 to TRBJ1-2, with D possibly being TRBD1 (6 bases). V was shortened by 0 bases and J by 7 bases, with 15 bases between the two germline ends. The CDR3 contains 15 residues. Germline CDR1 is MNHNY and CDR2 is SVGAGI (reference sequence). CDR3 DNA: TGTGCCAGCAGTTACTCGAGTCCAGAGACAGGTGGCTACACCTTC. This gives the protein CASSYSSPETGGYTF.

The genes are TRBV15 and TRBJ2-7; TRBD1 aligns across 7 bases. The J call is in doubt because the DNA end fits TRBJ2-5 better. The CDR3 has 15 amino acids. The germline V gene encodes CDR1 LNHNV and CDR2 YYDKDF (reference sequence). This CDR3 reads CATSRHDRVGETQYF. The CDR3 nucleotides are TGTGCCACCAGCAGACACGACAGGGTGGGAGAGACCCAGTACTTC.

In nucleotides, the CDR3 is TGTGCCAGCCACCGGGGCGCCGAAGAGACCCAGTACTTC. It specifies CASHRGAEETQYF. The rearrangement uses TRBV6-6 and TRBJ2-5, with D tentatively TRBD1 or TRBD2 (5 bases each). Trimming shortened V by 8 bases and J by 3 bases, and 13 bases separated the two germline ends. The CDR3 has 13 amino acids. The germline gives CDR1 MNHNY, CDR2 SVGAGI (reference sequence).